Listed here are 21 T cell receptor beta chains from one sample, sequenced in a study of cytomegalovirus exposure and HLA in healthy donors. Method: immunoSEQ multiplex PCR; TCRdb's copy keeps in-frame clones and lacks some. The sample carries about 160,000 clones, under 90% recorded once. Sequencing was done on a sample of PBMCs. The origin of the receptors is a woman in her late teens or twenties in good health and CMV-seropositive.

The chain has TRBV18 and TRBJ1-3; tentative D call: TRBD1 (6 bases). This CDR3 spans 15 amino acids. V was clipped by 5 bases and J by 5 bases, with 16 bases between them. The V gene's germline CDR1 is KGHSH and CDR2 LQKENI. The CDR3 spells CASSSNRVTRNTIYF. The DNA of the CDR3 is TGTGCCAGCTCATCGAACAGGGTGACGAGAAACACCATATATTTT.

The chain has TRBV28 and TRBJ1-2; D is ambiguous. Trimming took 1 base from V and 8 from J, leaving 11 bases between them. The CDR3 contains 13 residues. From germline, CDR1 is MDHEN and CDR2 SYDVKM. This chain's CDR3 is CASSLSRVMGYTF. The CDR3 DNA follows: TGTGCCAGCAGTTTATCGAGGGTAATGGGCTACACCTTC.

This clone was counted a single time. V and J are TRBV19 and TRBJ1-2, with unresolved D. Trimming removed 6 bases from V and 4 bases from J, with 15 bases in between. The CDR3 has 14 amino acids. Per germline, CDR1 LNHDA and CDR2 SQIVND (reference sequence). The CDR3 nucleotides read TGTGCCAGTAGCTGGGCCCTGGCGGGCTATGGCTACACCTTC. Protein: CASSWALAGYGYTF.

The chain recombines TRBV15 with TRBJ1-5; 9 bases agree with TRBD1. Germline loops: CDR1 LNHNV, CDR2 YYDKDF (reference sequence). V was pared by 1 base and J by 1 base, with 2 bases of the junction left unmatched. The CDR3 extends over 16 amino acids. CDR3 residues: CATSRGTGASNQPQHF. Written as DNA, the CDR3 is TGTGCCACCAGCAGAGGGACAGGGGCGAGCAATCAGCCCCAGCATTTT.

The genes are TRBV5-4 and TRBJ2-2, with 11 nucleotides matching TRBD1. The CDR3 has 14 residues. After removal of 4 bases from V and 9 bases from J, the junction contained 5 bases not matched to a gene. Looked up from germline, CDR1 is SGHNT and CDR2 is YYREEE (reference sequence). The CDR3 nucleotides are TGTGCCAGCAGCGCGGGACAGGGGGACCGGGAGCTGTTTTTT. This sequence encodes CASSAGQGDRELFF.

This chain uses TRBV7-3 with TRBJ2-7; 10 nucleotides agree with TRBD2. V lost 1 base to trimming and J lost 5 bases; unmatched junction nucleotides: 5. Germline CDR1 is SGHTA and CDR2 is FQGTGA. This CDR3 is built from 15 residues. CDR3 protein: CASSLILAGAHEQYF. CDR3 sequence (DNA): TGTGCCAGCAGCTTAATTCTAGCGGGAGCACACGAGCAGTACTTC.

The chain recombines TRBV18 with TRBJ1-1, with no clear D. The CDR3 loop spans 11 amino acids. The V end lost 3 bases, the J end lost 11 bases, and 10 bases lay between the germline ends. The germline CDR1 and CDR2 sequences are KGHSH and LQKENI. Here the CDR3 reads CASSPSAAAFF. CDR3 DNA: TGTGCCAGCTCACCTTCCGCGGCGGCTTTCTTT.

This rearrangement joins TRBV9 to TRBJ2-1, with D perhaps TRBD2 (5 bases). CDR1 and CDR2 from the germline V gene are SGDLS and YYNGEE. The ends were cut back, 3 bases at V and 3 bases at J, with 10 bases in the middle. The CDR3 runs 14 residues. The CDR3 protein is CASSGSRDYNEQFF. CDR3 coding DNA: TGTGCCAGCAGCGGATCCCGGGACTACAATGAGCAGTTCTTC.

The chain uses TRBV5-6 and TRBJ1-5; perhaps TRBD1 as D (6 bases). Per the germline V gene, CDR1 is SGHDT and CDR2 is YYEEEE. V gave up 3 bases and J gave up 4 bases, with 17 bases separating them. The CDR3 extends over 16 amino acids. The CDR3 bases are TGTGCCAGCAGCTCCCAGGGGCTATATTCAAATCAGCCCCAGCATTTT. Amino acids: CASSSQGLYSNQPQHF.

The chain recombines TRBV4-2 with TRBJ1-4; D is possibly TRBD1 (5 bases). The CDR3 consists of 15 residues. V lost 0 bases to trimming and J lost 8 bases, with 13 bases between them. Germline V lookup: CDR1 LGHNA, CDR2 YNFKEQ. CDR3 sequence reads: CASSQDGAGREKLFF. The CDR3 DNA is TGTGCCAGCAGCCAAGATGGTGCAGGGCGGGAAAAACTGTTTTTT.

The chain carries TRBV28 and TRBJ2-7, with a possible D match to TRBD2 (5 bases). V lost 4 bases to trimming and J lost 3 bases, with 10 bases between them. This CDR3 spans 13 amino acids. CDR1 and CDR2 from the germline V gene are MDHEN and SYDVKM. The DNA of the CDR3 is TGTGCCAGCAGTTGGGGAGCGGTCTACGAGCAGTACTTC. The encoded protein is CASSWGAVYEQYF.

V gene TRBV2 combines with J gene TRBJ2-1; D is perhaps TRBD2 (6 bases). Germline lookup yields CDR1 SNHLY and CDR2 FYNNEI. V was clipped by 0 bases and J by 5 bases, with 11 bases between them. CDR3 length equals 15 residues. CDR3 nucleotide sequence: TGTGCCAGCAGTGAAGCGACTAGGATCGACAATGAGCAGTTCTTC. As protein: CASSEATRIDNEQFF.

The rearrangement links TRBV28 to TRBJ1-2, with TRBD1 matching 9 bases. V shed 6 bases, J shed 6 bases, and the junction held 8 bases outside the gene matches. This CDR3 has 14 amino acids. Germline V gene lookup returns CDR1 MDHEN and CDR2 SYDVKM. The CDR3 DNA reads TGTGCCAGCAGGACCGGTGGGACAGGGAATGGCTACACCTTC. Encoded protein: CASRTGGTGNGYTF.

The gene calls are TRBV9 and TRBJ2-2; D gene uncertain. V gave up 3 bases and J gave up 7 bases, with 10 bases separating them. The CDR3 length is 13 residues. Germline V gene lookup returns CDR1 SGDLS and CDR2 YYNGEE. The CDR3 nucleotides are TGTGCCAGCAGCGGACTTTCGAGCGGGGAGCTGTTTTTT. Its protein is CASSGLSSGELFF.

The chain employs TRBV7-8 and TRBJ2-3, with 9 bases fitting TRBD2. J gave up 4 bases and V 4 bases, and 3 bases lay outside the gene matches. This CDR3 spans 14 amino acids. Germline CDR1 and CDR2: SGHVS and FQNEAQ. CDR3 sequence reads: CASSSIAGADTQYF. CDR3 bases: TGTGCCAGCAGCTCAATAGCGGGAGCAGATACGCAGTATTTT. The variable domain in full, with the rest retrieved from reference TRBV7-8 and TRBJ2-3, is GAGVSQSPRYKVAKRGQDVALRCDPISGHVSLFWYQQALGQGPEFLTYFQNEAQLDKSGLPSDRFFAERPEGSVSTLKIQRTQQEDSAVYLCASSSIAGADTQYFGPGTRLTVL.

The rearrangement uses TRBV28 and TRBJ1-5; D is uncertain. V lost 3 bases and J 4 bases, leaving 10 bases between the germline ends. The V gene's germline CDR1 is MDHEN and CDR2 SYDVKM. This CDR3 is 14 amino acids long. The CDR3 DNA is TGTGCCAGCAGTTTCGGGCGGGAAAATCAGCCCCAGCATTTT. This codes for CASSFGRENQPQHF.

The V and J genes are TRBV10-3 and TRBJ2-2, with a weak D call TRBD2 (6 bases). V was cut by 4 bases and J by 1 base, with 7 bases left in between. The germline CDR1 and CDR2 sequences are ENHRY and SYGVKD. The CDR3 spans 14 residues. The CDR3 nucleotides are TGTGCCATCAGTGGGGGAGGGAACACCGGGGAGCTGTTTTTT. It translates to CAISGGGNTGELFF.

This chain uses TRBV6-4 with TRBJ1-1, with D possibly TRBD1 on 5 matching bases. With 8 bases removed from V and 3 bases from J, the gap between germline ends came to 16 bases. The CDR3 loop spans 14 amino acids. Germline CDR1 and CDR2: MRHNA and SNTAGT. The CDR3 loop is CASSSRPQDTEAFF. The DNA of the CDR3 is TGTGCCAGCTCATCTAGGCCACAGGACACTGAAGCTTTCTTT.

This clone appeared a single time. The chain couples TRBV6-6 to TRBJ1-5; D remains unclear. Trimming removed 5 bases at V and 5 bases at J, with 10 bases between. The germline gives CDR1 MNHNY, CDR2 SVGAGI (reference sequence). The CDR3 is made up of 13 amino acids. In DNA, the CDR3 is TGTGCCAGCAGTCTACTCGTGGATCAGCCCCAGCATTTT. It yields the protein CASSLLVDQPQHF.

Here the CDR3 reads CASSPSGTSYEQYF. CDR3 nucleotide sequence: TGTGCCAGCAGCCCTAGCGGGACCTCCTACGAGCAGTACTTC. V usage is TRBV7-3 and J usage is TRBJ2-7; 9 bases are shared with TRBD2. The junction had 2 bases not matched to a gene; V was cut back by 5 bases and J by 0 bases. The CDR3 spans 14 residues. Germline lookup yields CDR1 SGHTA and CDR2 FQGTGA.

CDR3 protein: CASSHDGGYEQYF. The CDR3 region has the DNA TGTGCCAGCAGTCACGACGGAGGTTACGAGCAGTACTTC. The V call is TRBV6-5, the J call TRBJ2-7; a weak D match, TRBD2 (5 bases). Germline V CDR1 and CDR2: MNHEY, SVGAGI. The CDR3 runs to 13 residues. Trimming left V 5 bases short and J 4 bases short, with 12 bases between.